This TCR beta chain was obtained from a study of vaccination and CD4 T cells after COVID-19. Study at large: Investigators took post-vaccine samples a median approximately 72 days after dose two, within a range of 14 to 241.

Notes on the study in general: Early timepoints after natural infection were not analyzed in these convalescent patients.

Sequencing of cultured CD4+ T cell DNA used the Oncomine TCR Beta short-read assay. TCRdb reprocessed the PCR reads with MiXCR, giving one entry per CDR3 protein. The table lists some 10,000 distinct CDR3 sequences, around two thirds of them singletons. As to treatment: approximately nine-day PBMC culture with coronavirus spike peptide pools or control peptides (ViraFEST assay). Every positive PCR date fell between March and December 2020, earlier than the US Alpha, Beta and Delta variants. This clonotype came up once. Its matching antigen is unknown. Germline assignment: CDR1 SGHAT and CDR2 FQNNGV. The CDR3 is 16 amino acids. With 5 bases clipped from V and 6 bases from J, the junction kept 9 bases outside the gene matches.

The material sequenced was CD4+ T cells from blood, cultured in vitro. This receptor was taken from a human donor who had recovered from COVID-19. The V gene is TRBV11-2, the J gene TRBJ2-1; 11 bases map to TRBD2. The CDR3 spells CASSPVSGRAGNEQFF. CDR3 nucleotide sequence: TGTGCCAGCAGCCCAGTTAGCGGGAGGGCCGGCAATGAGCAGTTCTTC.